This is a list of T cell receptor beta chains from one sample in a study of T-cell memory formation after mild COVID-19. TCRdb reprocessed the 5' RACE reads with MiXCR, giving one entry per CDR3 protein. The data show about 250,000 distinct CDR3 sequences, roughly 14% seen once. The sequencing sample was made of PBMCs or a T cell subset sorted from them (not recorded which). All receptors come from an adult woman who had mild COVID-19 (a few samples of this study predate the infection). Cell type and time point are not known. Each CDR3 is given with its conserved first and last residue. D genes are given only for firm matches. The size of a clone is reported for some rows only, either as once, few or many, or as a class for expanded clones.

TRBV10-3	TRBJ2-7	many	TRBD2	TGTGCCATCAGTGACGGTGGTAGCGGGGGCTACGAGCAGTACTTC	CAISDGGSGGYEQYF
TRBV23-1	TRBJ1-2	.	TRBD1	TGCGCCAGCAGCGAGGACAGGGGGTACTACAACTATGGCTACACCTTC	CASSEDRGYYNYGYTF
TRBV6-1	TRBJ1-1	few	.	TGTGCCAGCAGTGAAAGGGCTGAAGCTTTCTTT	CASSERAEAFF
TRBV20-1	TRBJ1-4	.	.	TGCAGTGCTAGAGATTCCGGCAGGGTTCATGAAAAACTGTTTTTT	CSARDSGRVHEKLFF
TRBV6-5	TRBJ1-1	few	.	TGTGCCAGCAGTCGAGCCCGTAGGGGGGCTGGGGGCACTGAAGCTTTCTTT	CASSRARRGAGGTEAFF
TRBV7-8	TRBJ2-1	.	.	TGTGCCAGCAGCTTAGCGGGGTACGACTCGAATGAGCAGTTCTTC	CASSLAGYDSNEQFF
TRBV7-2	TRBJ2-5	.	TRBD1	TGTGCCAGCAGCTTGTTAGGGACAGGACAGAGAACCCAGTACTTC	CASSLLGTGQRTQYF
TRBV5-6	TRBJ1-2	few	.	TGTGCCAGCAGCTTGTTTTTAGGGGGAAAGACCGGCTACACCTTC	CASSLFLGGKTGYTF
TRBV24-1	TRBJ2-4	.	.	TGTGCCACCAGTGGGACGGGCAGGGGAGGAAACATTCAGTACTTC	CATSGTGRGGNIQYF
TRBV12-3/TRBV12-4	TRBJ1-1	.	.	TGTGCCAGCAGTTTAGTCGGGGGGACCCTCGGAGCTTTCTTT	CASSLVGGTLGAFF
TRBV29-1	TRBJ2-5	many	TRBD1	TGCAGCGTCCATCAGGGGGACCAAGAGACCCAGTACTTC	CSVHQGDQETQYF
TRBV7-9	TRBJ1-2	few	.	TGTGCCAGCAGCTTTCAGGGTTCTGGAGGCTACACCTTC	CASSFQGSGGYTF
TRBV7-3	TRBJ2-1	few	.	TGTGCCAGCCGAGCCCGGGGCGGGACCTACAATGAGCAGTTCTTC	CASRARGGTYNEQFF
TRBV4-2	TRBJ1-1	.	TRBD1	TGTGCCAGCAGCCCCCGCCACAGGGGAAACACTGAAGCTTTCTTT	CASSPRHRGNTEAFF
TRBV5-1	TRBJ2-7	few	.	TGCGCCAGCAGTCCCCCCTCCTACGAGCAGTACTTC	CASSPPSYEQYF
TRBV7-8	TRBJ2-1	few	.	TGTGCCAGCAGCTTAGCGCATCGTCCCAGCGCGGATGAGGATGAGCAGTTCTTC	CASSLAHRPSADEDEQFF
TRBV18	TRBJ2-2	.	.	TGTGCCAGCTCACGAACAGTAGCAGAGACCGGGGAGCTGTTTTTT	CASSRTVAETGELFF
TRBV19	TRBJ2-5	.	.	TGTGCCAGTTGGGCACAGGGAGAAGAGACCCAGTACTTC	CASWAQGEETQYF
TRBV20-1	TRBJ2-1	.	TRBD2	TGCAGTGCTAGAGATAGTAGCGGGGGCCGAAGCTCCTACAATGAGCAGTTCTTC	CSARDSSGGRSSYNEQFF
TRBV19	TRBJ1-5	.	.	TGTGCCAGTAGTATTAGGGGGACCTTTTATAGCAATCAGCCCCAGCATTTT	CASSIRGTFYSNQPQHF
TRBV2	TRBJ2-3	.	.	TGTGCCAGCAGTGAAGCCTTTACCACAGATACGCAGTATTTT	CASSEAFTTDTQYF
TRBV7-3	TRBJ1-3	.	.	TGTGCCAGCAGCTTAGCAGAAGCCTCTGGAAACACCATATATTTT	CASSLAEASGNTIYF
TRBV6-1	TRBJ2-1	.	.	TGTGCCAGCAGACGGGTGGCATCCTACAATGAGCAGTTCTTC	CASRRVASYNEQFF
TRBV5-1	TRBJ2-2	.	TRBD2	TGCGCCAGCAACGGGGGGGGACACACCGGGGAGCTGTTTTTT	CASNGGGHTGELFF
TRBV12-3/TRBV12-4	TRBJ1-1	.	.	TGTGCCAGCAGTTTAAGGTTGAACGCTGAAGCTTTCTTT	CASSLRLNAEAFF
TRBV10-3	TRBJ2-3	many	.	TGTGCCATCAGTGTTCAGGGAAGCACAGATACGCAGTATTTT	CAISVQGSTDTQYF
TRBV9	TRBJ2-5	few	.	TGTGCCAGCAGCGTCGCACTAGGGGAAGAGACCCAGTACTTC	CASSVALGEETQYF
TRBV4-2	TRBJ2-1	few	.	TGTGCCAGCAGCCAAGGGTATAGCGGTCCCTACAATGAGCAGTTCTTC	CASSQGYSGPYNEQFF
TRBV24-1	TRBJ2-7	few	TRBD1	TGTGCCACCAGTAGAGGACAGGGATCCTACGAGCAGTACTTC	CATSRGQGSYEQYF
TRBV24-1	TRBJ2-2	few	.	TGTGCCACCAGTGATTCTCTGGCTCCTTTGGACACCGGGGAGCTGTTTTTT	CATSDSLAPLDTGELFF
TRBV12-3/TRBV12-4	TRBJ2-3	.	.	TGTGCCAGCAGGGAGGACCGAACCTTCACAGATACGCAGTATTTT	CASREDRTFTDTQYF
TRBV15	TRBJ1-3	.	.	TGTGCCACGGCTTTGGGCTCGGCGGGAAACACCATATATTTT	CATALGSAGNTIYF
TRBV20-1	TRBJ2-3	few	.	TGCAGTGCTAGAGGATTAGCAGATACGCAGTATTTT	CSARGLADTQYF
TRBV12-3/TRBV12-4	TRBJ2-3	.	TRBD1	TGTGCCAGCAGTATGGGTGGGACAGGGGGCACAGATACGCAGTATTTT	CASSMGGTGGTDTQYF
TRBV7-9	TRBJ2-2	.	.	TGTGCCAGCAGTTTCACAGTCGGGGAGCTGTTTTTT	CASSFTVGELFF
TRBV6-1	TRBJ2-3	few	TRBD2	TGTGCCAGCAGCAGGACCGGGACTAGCGAATATACGCAGTATTTT	CASSRTGTSEYTQYF
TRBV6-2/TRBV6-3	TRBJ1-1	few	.	TGTGCCAGCAGTTTCGGGGGCACAGGGCTCCTTGGAGCTTTCTTT	CASSFGGTGLLGAFF
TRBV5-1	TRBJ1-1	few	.	TGCGCCAGCAGCTCAAACTCAAGAATCGAAGCTTTCTTT	CASSSNSRIEAFF
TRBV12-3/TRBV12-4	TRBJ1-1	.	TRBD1	TGTGCCAGCAGTCAACAGGGGGTTAGGACTGAAGCTTTCTTT	CASSQQGVRTEAFF
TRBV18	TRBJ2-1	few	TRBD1	TGTGCCAGCTCACCACCGAGTGACAGGGCCTCCGGGTTCTTC	CASSPPSDRASGFF